This is a list of T cell receptor beta chains from one sample in a study of blood T cell repertoires in COVID-19. Repertoires were generated with immunoSEQ multiplex PCR, while TCRdb's copy carries only in-frame clones and drops some. This table holds some 530,000 clones, approximately 85% found once. Sequencing was performed on peripheral blood. The receptors were gathered from a human donor in a cohort sampled during active COVID-19. Each CDR3 is given with its conserved first and last residue. Fields, in order: clone size, V gene, J gene, D gene, CDR3 DNA, CDR3 protein. A D gene is named only where the DNA matches it firmly. Only some rows state a clone size, as once, few, many or a class for expanded clones.

-	TRBV7-9	TRBJ1-2	-	TGTGTCTTAGGAGGTAGTGGCTACACCTTC	CVLGGSGYTF
-	TRBV27	TRBJ2-7	-	TGTGCCAGCAGTTTATTAGGGGACAAGACCTACGAGCAGTACTTC	CASSLLGDKTYEQYF
-	TRBV18	TRBJ2-7	TRBD2	TGTGCCAGCTCGCCCTCGGGAGGGTACAACGAGCAGTACTTC	CASSPSGGYNEQYF
-	TRBV2	TRBJ1-2	-	TGTGCCAGCAGTGAAGCTATAGTCAGGGACTATGGCTACACCTTC	CASSEAIVRDYGYTF
-	TRBV10-3	TRBJ1-2	-	TGTGCCATCCGTGGGGGGGACCTATCAGGCTATGGCTACACCTTC	CAIRGGDLSGYGYTF
-	TRBV27	TRBJ1-4	-	TGTGCCAGCAGCAGGGTGGGTGAAAAACTGTTTTTT	CASSRVGEKLFF
-	TRBV7-2	TRBJ2-7	TRBD2	TGTGCCAGCAGCGTAAAGGTGGCTAGCGGACCCTACGAGCAGTACTTC	CASSVKVASGPYEQYF
once	TRBV29-1	TRBJ1-2	-	TGCAGCGGGTTTCGGGAGGGAACCCATGGCTACACCTTC	CSGFREGTHGYTF
-	TRBV6-5	TRBJ2-7	-	TGTGCCAGCAGTTCAGACGGAGGGGAGTGGGAGCAGTACTTC	CASSSDGGEWEQYF
-	TRBV27	TRBJ1-6	-	TGTGCCAGCAGTTTATCGCCAGGGGTCTATAATTCACCCCTCCACTTT	CASSLSPGVYNSPLHF
few	TRBV3-1/TRBV3-2	TRBJ1-3	-	TGTGCCAGCAGCCAGGTCGCCGGCTCTGGAAACACCATATATTTT	CASSQVAGSGNTIYF
-	TRBV5-1	TRBJ1-1	TRBD1	TGCGCCAGCAGCTTCCGGACAGGGCCAAACACTGAAGCTTTCTTT	CASSFRTGPNTEAFF
-	TRBV5-6	TRBJ2-6	TRBD1	TGTGCCAGCAGCCTGACAGGGGTCCTCTCTGGGGCCAACGTCCTGACTTTC	CASSLTGVLSGANVLTF
-	TRBV4-1	TRBJ1-5	-	TGCGCCAGCAGCCCCGTACAGGGTTATAGCAATCAGCCCCAGCATTTT	CASSPVQGYSNQPQHF
-	TRBV6-4	TRBJ2-6	TRBD1	TGTGCCAGCAGTGCCAGGGGGCTACTCGGCAACTCTGGGGCCAACGTCCTGACTTTC	CASSARGLLGNSGANVLTF
-	TRBV24-1	TRBJ2-2	TRBD1	TGTGCCACCAGGGGACAGATGAACACCGGGGAGCTGTTTTTT	CATRGQMNTGELFF
-	TRBV19	TRBJ1-3	-	TGTGCCAGTAGTATTGGTGGACATAGCTCTGGAAACACCATATATTTT	CASSIGGHSSGNTIYF
-	TRBV19	TRBJ2-1	TRBD1	TGTGCCAGTAGTCGCACCCGGGACAGGGTACCAGCCTACAATGAGCAGTTCTTC	CASSRTRDRVPAYNEQFF
-	TRBV30	TRBJ2-3	TRBD2	TGTGCCTGGATCCTAGCGGCCCATACGCAGTATTTT	CAWILAAHTQYF
-	TRBV2	TRBJ1-2	-	TGTGCCAGCAGTGACGTCAACTATGGCTACACCTTC	CASSDVNYGYTF
once	TRBV7-3	TRBJ2-7	TRBD2	TGTGCCAGCAGCAAGACTAGCGGGAGCTACGAGCAGTACTTC	CASSKTSGSYEQYF
once	TRBV4-2	TRBJ2-7	-	TGTGCCAGCAGCCAAGATCCGACAAGCTCCTACGAGCAGTACTTC	CASSQDPTSSYEQYF
-	TRBV11-2	TRBJ2-7	TRBD2	TGTGCCAGCAGCTTAGTGGGAGGGTTGGTCGACGAGCAGTACTTC	CASSLVGGLVDEQYF
once	TRBV5-1	TRBJ2-1	TRBD2	TGCGCCAGCAGCTTGGGACTAGCGGGAGATTGGTCCTACAATGAGCAGTTCTTC	CASSLGLAGDWSYNEQFF
-	TRBV9	TRBJ2-2	-	TGTGCCAGCAGCTTGGAACTATCGGCCGGGGAGCTGTTTTTT	CASSLELSAGELFF
-	TRBV3-1/TRBV3-2	TRBJ1-4	-	TGTGCCAGCAGCAAGGGGGATTTGGGACTGTTTTTT	CASSKGDLGLFF
-	TRBV3-1/TRBV3-2	TRBJ2-5	TRBD1	TGTGCCAGCAGCCATCTTCCGGGACAGGGTAAAGAGACCCAGTACTTC	CASSHLPGQGKETQYF
once	TRBV5-8	TRBJ2-1	TRBD2	TGTGCCAGCAGCCCCGGACGAGGGACTAGCGGGAGAGACGAGCAGTTCTTC	CASSPGRGTSGRDEQFF
-	TRBV6-5	TRBJ1-1	TRBD1	TGTGCCAGCAGTTACACTCCGGGCAGGGGGCTGACTGAAGCTTTCTTT	CASSYTPGRGLTEAFF
few	TRBV4-1	TRBJ1-1	TRBD1	TGCGCCAGCGCTAGGGACAGGGACACTGAAGCTTTCTTT	CASARDRDTEAFF
-	TRBV30	TRBJ1-1	-	TGTGCCTGGAGTTCAGGCCAGTTTAACACTGAAGCTTTCTTT	CAWSSGQFNTEAFF
-	TRBV19	TRBJ1-6	-	TGTGCCAGTAGTTCCCGGTATAATTCACCCCTCCACTTT	CASSSRYNSPLHF
-	TRBV19	TRBJ2-2	TRBD2	TGTGCCAGTAGTATCTGGGGAGGGGCCGGGGAGCTGTTTTTT	CASSIWGGAGELFF
-	TRBV14	TRBJ1-2	TRBD1	TGTGCCAGCAGCCAAGCTCGACAGGGGGCTAACTATGGCTACACCTTC	CASSQARQGANYGYTF
-	TRBV3-1/TRBV3-2	TRBJ2-1	TRBD1	TGTGCCAGCAGTCTCGGGACAGCAGTCAATGAGCAGTTCTTC	CASSLGTAVNEQFF
-	TRBV28	TRBJ1-1	-	TGTGCCAGCACCTCGGGGAACACTGAAGCTTTCTTT	CASTSGNTEAFF
once	TRBV20-1	TRBJ1-6	-	TGCAGTGCTAGTCGGGGGGGAGATAATTCACCCCTCCACTTT	CSASRGGDNSPLHF
-	TRBV9	TRBJ1-1	-	TGTGCCAGCAGCGTTGTTTCCAGTAACACTGAAGCTTTCTTT	CASSVVSSNTEAFF
-	TRBV5-5	TRBJ1-2	-	TGTGCCAGCAGCTTCGGCGGGATCTATGGCTACACCTTC	CASSFGGIYGYTF
-	TRBV9	TRBJ2-7	TRBD1	TGTGCCAGCAGCGGACAGGGGGCGCGGGGATACGAGCAGTACTTC	CASSGQGARGYEQYF
-	TRBV19	TRBJ2-2	-	TGTGCCAGCAGCACAGGGAACACCGGGGAGCTGTTTTTT	CASSTGNTGELFF
-	TRBV2	TRBJ2-2	TRBD2	TGTGCCAGCACGCGATTAGCGGGTCTACCGAACACCGGGGAGCTGTTTTTT	CASTRLAGLPNTGELFF
-	TRBV5-1	TRBJ2-2	TRBD1	TGCGCCAGTTATGATACAGGGGGCGCGGAAACCGGGGAGCTGTTTTTT	CASYDTGGAETGELFF
-	TRBV21-1	TRBJ1-3	-	TGTGCCAGCAACATTTCGAGGGAACCAGTCTCTGGAAACACCATATATTTT	CASNISREPVSGNTIYF
-	TRBV5-5	TRBJ1-3	TRBD1	TGTGCCAGCAGCTTGGTTCCGGGACAGGGGATCGGAAACACCATATATTTT	CASSLVPGQGIGNTIYF
-	TRBV28	TRBJ2-3	TRBD2	TGTGCCAGCAGTTCCCTTAGCGGGTGGGTAGATACGCAGTATTTT	CASSSLSGWVDTQYF
-	TRBV27	TRBJ2-1	-	TGTGCCAGCAGCCCCTTGAGCGGCCGACCTAATTACAATGAGCAGTTCTTC	CASSPLSGRPNYNEQFF
-	TRBV7-3	TRBJ1-1	-	TGTGCCAGCAGACAGGGTCAACGCACTGAAGCTTTCTTT	CASRQGQRTEAFF
once	TRBV6-5	TRBJ2-1	-	TGTGCCAGCATCATAGCTGGCTACAATGAGCAGTTCTTC	CASIIAGYNEQFF